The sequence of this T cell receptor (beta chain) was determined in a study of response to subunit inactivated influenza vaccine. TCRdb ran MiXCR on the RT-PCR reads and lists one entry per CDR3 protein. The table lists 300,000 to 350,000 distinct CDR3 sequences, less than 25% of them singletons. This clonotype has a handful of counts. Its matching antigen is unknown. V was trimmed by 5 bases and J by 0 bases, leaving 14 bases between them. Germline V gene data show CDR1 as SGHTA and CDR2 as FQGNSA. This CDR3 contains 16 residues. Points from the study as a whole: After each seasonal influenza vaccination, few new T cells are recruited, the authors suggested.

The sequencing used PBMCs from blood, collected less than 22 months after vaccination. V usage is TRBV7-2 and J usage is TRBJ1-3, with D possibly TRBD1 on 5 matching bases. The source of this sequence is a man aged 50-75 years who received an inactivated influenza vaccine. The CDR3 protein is CASSVGPTGSGNTIYF. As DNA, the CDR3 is TGTGCCAGCAGCGTGGGACCTACCGGCTCTGGAAACACCATATATTTT.